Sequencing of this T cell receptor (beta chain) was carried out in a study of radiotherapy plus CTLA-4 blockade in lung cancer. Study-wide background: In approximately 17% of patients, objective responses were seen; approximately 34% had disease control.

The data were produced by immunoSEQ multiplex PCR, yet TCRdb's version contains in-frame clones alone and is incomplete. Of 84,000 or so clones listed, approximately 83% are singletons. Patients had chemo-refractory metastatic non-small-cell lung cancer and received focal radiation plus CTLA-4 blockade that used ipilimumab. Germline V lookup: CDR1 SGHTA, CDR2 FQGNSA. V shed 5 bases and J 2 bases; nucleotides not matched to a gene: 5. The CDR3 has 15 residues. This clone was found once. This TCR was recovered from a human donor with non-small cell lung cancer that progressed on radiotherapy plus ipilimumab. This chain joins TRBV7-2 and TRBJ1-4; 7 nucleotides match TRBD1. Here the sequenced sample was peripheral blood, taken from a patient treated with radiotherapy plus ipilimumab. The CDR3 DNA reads TGTGCCAGCAGCGCTAAGGGGGCGACTAATGAAAAACTGTTTTTT. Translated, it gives CASSAKGATNEKLFF.